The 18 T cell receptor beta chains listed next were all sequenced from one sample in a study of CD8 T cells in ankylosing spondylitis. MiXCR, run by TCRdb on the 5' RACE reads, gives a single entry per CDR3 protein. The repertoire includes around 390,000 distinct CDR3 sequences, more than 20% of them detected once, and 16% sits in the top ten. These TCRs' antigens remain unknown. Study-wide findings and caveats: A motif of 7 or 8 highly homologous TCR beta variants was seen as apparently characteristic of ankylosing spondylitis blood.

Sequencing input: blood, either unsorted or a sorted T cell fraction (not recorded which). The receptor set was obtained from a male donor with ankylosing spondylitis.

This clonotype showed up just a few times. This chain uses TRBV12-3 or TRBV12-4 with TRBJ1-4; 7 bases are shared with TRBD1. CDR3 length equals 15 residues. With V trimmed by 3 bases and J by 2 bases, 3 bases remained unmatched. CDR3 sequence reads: CASSLGQSTNEKLFF. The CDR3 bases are TGTGCCAGCAGTTTGGGACAGAGCACTAATGAAAAACTGTTTTTT.

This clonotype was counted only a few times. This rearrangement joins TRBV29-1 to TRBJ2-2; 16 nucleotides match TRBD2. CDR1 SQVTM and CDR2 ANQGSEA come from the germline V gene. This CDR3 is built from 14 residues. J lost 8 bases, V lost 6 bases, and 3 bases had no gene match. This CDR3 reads CSVGLAGGRGELFF. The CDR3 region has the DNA TGCAGCGTGGGACTAGCGGGAGGGAGGGGGGAGCTGTTTTTT.

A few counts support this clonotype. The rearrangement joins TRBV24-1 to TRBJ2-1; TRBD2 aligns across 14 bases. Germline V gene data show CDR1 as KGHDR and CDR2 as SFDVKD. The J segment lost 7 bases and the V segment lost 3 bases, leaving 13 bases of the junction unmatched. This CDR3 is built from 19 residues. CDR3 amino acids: CATSDLDPDGTSGRNEQFF. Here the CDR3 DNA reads TGTGCCACCAGTGATCTCGACCCAGACGGGACTAGCGGGAGAAATGAGCAGTTCTTC.

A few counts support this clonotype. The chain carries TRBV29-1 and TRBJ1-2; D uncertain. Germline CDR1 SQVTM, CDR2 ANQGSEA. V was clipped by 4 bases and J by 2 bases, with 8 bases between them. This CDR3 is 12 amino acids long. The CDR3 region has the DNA TGCAGCGTTGGTTCACGGAACTATGGCTACACCTTC. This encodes CSVGSRNYGYTF. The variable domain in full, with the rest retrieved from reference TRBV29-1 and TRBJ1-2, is SAVISQKPSRDICQRGTSLTIQCQVDSQVTMMFWYRQQPGQSLTLIATANQGSEATYESGFVIDKFPISRPNLTFSTLTVSNMSPEDSSIYLCSVGSRNYGYTFGSGTRLTVV.

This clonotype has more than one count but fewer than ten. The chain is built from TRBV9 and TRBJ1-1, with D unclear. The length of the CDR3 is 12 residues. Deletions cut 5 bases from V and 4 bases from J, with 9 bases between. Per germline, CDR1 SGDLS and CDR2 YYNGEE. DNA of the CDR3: TGTGCCAGCAGTGGACGGGGCACTGAAGCTTTCTTT. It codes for CASSGRGTEAFF. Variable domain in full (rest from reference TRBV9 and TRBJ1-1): DSGVTQTPKHLITATGQRVTLRCSPRSGDLSVYWYQQSLDQGLQFLIQYYNGEERAKGNILERFSAQQFPDLHSELNLSSLELGDSALYFCASSGRGTEAFFGQGTRLTVV.

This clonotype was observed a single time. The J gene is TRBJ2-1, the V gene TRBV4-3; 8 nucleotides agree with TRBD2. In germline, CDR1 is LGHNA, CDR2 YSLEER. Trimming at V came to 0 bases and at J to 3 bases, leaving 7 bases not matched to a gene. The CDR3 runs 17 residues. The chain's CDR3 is CASSQDPAGESYNEQFF. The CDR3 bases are TGCGCCAGCAGCCAAGATCCAGCGGGAGAGAGCTACAATGAGCAGTTCTTC.

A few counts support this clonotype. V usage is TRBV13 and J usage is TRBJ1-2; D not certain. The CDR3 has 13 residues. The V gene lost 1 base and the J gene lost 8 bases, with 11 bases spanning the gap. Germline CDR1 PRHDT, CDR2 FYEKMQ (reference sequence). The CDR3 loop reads CASSLERGWGYTF. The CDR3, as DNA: TGTGCCAGCAGCTTAGAACGAGGGTGGGGCTACACCTTC.

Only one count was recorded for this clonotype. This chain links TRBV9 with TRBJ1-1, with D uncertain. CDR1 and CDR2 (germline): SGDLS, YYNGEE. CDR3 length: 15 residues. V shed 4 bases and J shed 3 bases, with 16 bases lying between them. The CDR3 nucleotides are TGTGCCAGCAGCCCCCGAACTTATTGGGACACTGAAGCTTTCTTT. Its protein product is CASSPRTYWDTEAFF. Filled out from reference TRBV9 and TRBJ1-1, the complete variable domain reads DSGVTQTPKHLITATGQRVTLRCSPRSGDLSVYWYQQSLDQGLQFLIQYYNGEERAKGNILERFSAQQFPDLHSELNLSSLELGDSALYFCASSPRTYWDTEAFFGQGTRLTVV.

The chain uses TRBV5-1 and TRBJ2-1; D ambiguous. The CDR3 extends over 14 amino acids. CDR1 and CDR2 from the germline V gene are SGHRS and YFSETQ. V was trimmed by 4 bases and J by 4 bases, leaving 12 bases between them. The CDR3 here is CASSVSGLYNEQFF. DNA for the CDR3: TGCGCCAGCAGCGTTAGTGGCTTGTACAATGAGCAGTTCTTC. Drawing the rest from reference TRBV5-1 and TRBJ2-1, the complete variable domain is KAGVTQTPRYLIKTRGQQVTLSCSPISGHRSVSWYQQTPGQGLQFLFEYFSETQRNKGNFPGRFSGRQFSNSRSEMNVSTLELGDSALYLCASSVSGLYNEQFFGPGTRLTVL.

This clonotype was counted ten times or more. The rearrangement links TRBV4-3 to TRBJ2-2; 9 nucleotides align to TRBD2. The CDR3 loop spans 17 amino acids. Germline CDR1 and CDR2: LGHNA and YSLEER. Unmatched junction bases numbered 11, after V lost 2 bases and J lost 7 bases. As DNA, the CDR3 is TGCGCCAGCAGCCAAATGGCGGGAGGGCCTCATGTCGGGGAGCTGTTTTTT. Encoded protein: CASSQMAGGPHVGELFF.

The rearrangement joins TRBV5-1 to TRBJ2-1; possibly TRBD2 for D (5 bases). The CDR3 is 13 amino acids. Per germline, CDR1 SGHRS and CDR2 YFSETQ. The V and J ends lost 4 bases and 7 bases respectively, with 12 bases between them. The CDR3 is CASSLEANNEQFF. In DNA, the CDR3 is TGCGCCAGCAGCCTGGAGGCGAATAATGAGCAGTTCTTC.

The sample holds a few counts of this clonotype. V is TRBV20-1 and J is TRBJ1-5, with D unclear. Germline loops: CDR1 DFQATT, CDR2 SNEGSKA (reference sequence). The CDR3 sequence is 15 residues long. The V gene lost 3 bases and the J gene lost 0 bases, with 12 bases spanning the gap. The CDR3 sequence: CSARSTSSSNQPQHF. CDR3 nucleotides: TGCAGTGCTAGGTCGACATCGAGTAGCAATCAGCCCCAGCATTTT.

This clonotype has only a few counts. DNA for the CDR3: TGCGCCAGCAGCCTCTCAGGGGGAACCAAGCCCCAGCATTTT. It is translated as CASSLSGGTKPQHF. The chain uses TRBV5-1 and TRBJ1-5; 7 bases are a match to TRBD1. This CDR3 is 14 amino acids long. Germline assignment: CDR1 SGHRS and CDR2 YFSETQ. After removal of 4 bases from V and 8 bases from J, the junction contained 9 bases not matched to a gene.

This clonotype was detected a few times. The CDR3 protein is CASNGASGFLIQYF. As DNA, the CDR3 is TGTGCCAGCAATGGGGCCTCAGGGTTTTTAATTCAGTACTTC. The chain carries TRBV28 and TRBJ2-4; a weak D match, TRBD1 (5 bases). This CDR3 region has 14 residues. V was pared by 7 bases and J by 10 bases, with 20 bases between. Germline lookup yields CDR1 MDHEN and CDR2 SYDVKM.

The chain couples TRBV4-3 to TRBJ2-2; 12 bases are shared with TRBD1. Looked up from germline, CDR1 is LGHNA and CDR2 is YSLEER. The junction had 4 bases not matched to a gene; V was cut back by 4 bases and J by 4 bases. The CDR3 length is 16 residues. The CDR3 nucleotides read TGCGCCAGCAGCCCGGGACAGGGGGCAGGCACCGGGGAGCTGTTTTTT. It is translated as CASSPGQGAGTGELFF.

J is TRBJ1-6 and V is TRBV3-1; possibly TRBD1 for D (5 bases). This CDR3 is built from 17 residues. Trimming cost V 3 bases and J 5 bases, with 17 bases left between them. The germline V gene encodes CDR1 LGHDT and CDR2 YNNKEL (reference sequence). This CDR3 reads CASSHPGTGDDNSPLHF. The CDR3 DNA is TGTGCCAGCAGCCATCCGGGGACCGGGGATGATAATTCACCCCTCCACTTT.

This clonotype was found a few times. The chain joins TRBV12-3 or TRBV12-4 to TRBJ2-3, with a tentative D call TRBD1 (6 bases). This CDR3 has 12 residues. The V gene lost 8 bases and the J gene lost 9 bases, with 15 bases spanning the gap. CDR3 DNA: TGTGCCAGCCGTACAGGGACCCCGACGCAGTATTTT. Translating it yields CASRTGTPTQYF.

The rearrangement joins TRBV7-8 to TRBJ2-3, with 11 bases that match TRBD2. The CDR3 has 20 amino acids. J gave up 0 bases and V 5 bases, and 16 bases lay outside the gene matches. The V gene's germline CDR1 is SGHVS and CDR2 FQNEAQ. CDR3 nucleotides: TGTGCCAGCAGCCCCCGCACGCTAGCGGGAGGAGGGGGTAGCACAGATACGCAGTATTTT. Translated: CASSPRTLAGGGGSTDTQYF.